The 24 T cell receptor beta chains listed next were all sequenced from one sample in a study of CD8 T cells in Susac syndrome. It was with random hexamers that roughly 0.45 to 1 ug RNA was reverse transcribed. TCRdb called the immunoSEQ multiplex PCR reads again in MiXCR, with one record for every CDR3 protein. The sample has roughly 84,000 distinct CDR3 sequences, around 96% seen once. Input material: CD8+ T cells from PBMCs. These receptors were collected from a human donor with Susac syndrome.

The table lists this clonotype with a count of one. One junction end disagrees with the germline gene, perhaps due to a read error. The V and J genes are TRBV7-7 and TRBJ2-3; D is possibly TRBD2 (5 bases). Germline V gene data show CDR1 as SSHAT and CDR2 as FNYEAQ (reference sequence). The CDR3 is made up of 16 amino acids. This CDR3 reads CASSPGLASGTDTQYF. In DNA, the CDR3 is TGTGCTAGCAGCCCCGGGTTAGCGTCGGGCACAGATACGCAGTATTTT.

V gene TRBV4-3 combines with J gene TRBJ2-3; no reliable D call. Germline V gene data show CDR1 as LGHNA and CDR2 as YSLEER. The CDR3 is 14 amino acids. The V and J ends lost 0 bases and 2 bases respectively, with 6 bases between them. The CDR3 region has the DNA TGCGCCAGCAGCCAAGACAGCGACACAGATACGCAGTATTTT. Protein product: CASSQDSDTDTQYF.

This sequence joins TRBV12-3 or TRBV12-4 and TRBJ2-1; 8 bases are a match to TRBD2. The CDR3 covers 13 residues. Trimming removed 6 bases from V and 9 bases from J; junction bases left unmatched: 7. Written as DNA, the CDR3 is TGTGCCAGCAGCCCGGGGGGGGTTTCTGAGCAGTTCTTC. Amino acid sequence: CASSPGGVSEQFF.

V gene TRBV2 combines with J gene TRBJ1-5, with a weak D call TRBD1 (6 bases). The CDR3 runs 13 residues. CDR1 and CDR2 from the germline V gene are SNHLY and FYNNEI. The germline V and J ends were trimmed by 8 bases and 5 bases, with 13 bases remaining between them. The CDR3 DNA sequence: TGTGCCAGCGGGACGGAGGGGGATCAGCCCCAGCATTTT. It specifies CASGTEGDQPQHF.

The rearrangement uses TRBV19 and TRBJ2-4; the D gene is possibly TRBD2 (6 bases). Germline assignment: CDR1 LNHDA and CDR2 SQIVND (reference sequence). The CDR3 length is 14 residues. Trimming removed 3 bases at V and 7 bases at J, with 13 bases between. CDR3 bases: TGTGCCAGTAGTATGTGGACGGGGGAGAACATTCAGTACTTC. It encodes CASSMWTGENIQYF.

V usage is TRBV28 and J usage is TRBJ2-5; D not certain. Germline CDR1 and CDR2: MDHEN and SYDVKM. The CDR3 spans 11 residues. Deletions cut 1 base from V and 5 bases from J, with 2 bases between. The CDR3 bases are TGTGCCAGCAGTTTATCGGAGACCCAGTACTTC. Translated, it gives CASSLSETQYF. The variable domain in full, completed from reference TRBV28 and TRBJ2-5, reads DVKVTQSSRYLVKRTGEKVFLECVQDMDHENMFWYRQDPGLGLRLIYFSYDVKMKEKGDIPEGYSVSREKKERFSLILESASTNQTSMYLCASSLSETQYFGPGTRLLVL.

The genes are TRBV13 and TRBJ2-1; TRBD1 matches at 7 bases. The CDR3 runs to 13 residues. Germline V gives CDR1 PRHDT, CDR2 FYEKMQ (reference sequence). Trimming at V came to 2 bases and at J to 8 bases, leaving 3 bases not matched to a gene. CDR3 in amino acids: CASSLTGAHEQFF. DNA for the CDR3: TGTGCCAGCAGCTTAACAGGGGCCCATGAGCAGTTCTTC.

The chain employs TRBV15 and TRBJ1-4; no definite D call. Looked up from germline, CDR1 is LNHNV and CDR2 is YYDKDF (reference sequence). CDR3 length equals 15 residues. With 3 bases removed from V and 2 bases from J, the gap between germline ends came to 10 bases. The CDR3 nucleotides are TGTGCCACCAGCAGCAGGTTGCAGACTAATGAAAAACTGTTTTTT. Translated, it gives CATSSRLQTNEKLFF. The variable domain in full, completed from reference TRBV15 and TRBJ1-4, reads DAMVIQNPRYQVTQFGKPVTLSCSQTLNHNVMYWYQQKSSQAPKLLFHYYDKDFNNEADTPDNFQSRRPNTSFCFLDIRSPGLGDTAMYLCATSSRLQTNEKLFFGSGTQLSVL.

The genes are TRBV14 and TRBJ2-1; tentative D call: TRBD2 (7 bases). Germline lookup yields CDR1 SGHDN and CDR2 FVKESK. The CDR3 contains 17 residues. V lost 0 bases, J lost 0 bases, and 12 bases lay in between. CDR3 bases: TGTGCCAGCAGCCAAGATAGGCGGGGGCACTCCTACAATGAGCAGTTCTTC. Its protein product is CASSQDRRGHSYNEQFF.

The chain links TRBV20-1 to TRBJ2-2; tentative D call: TRBD2 (5 bases). This CDR3 is built from 15 residues. The germline V and J ends were trimmed by 2 bases and 4 bases, with 14 bases remaining between them. Germline V gene data show CDR1 as DFQATT and CDR2 as SNEGSKA (reference sequence). DNA of the CDR3: TGCAGTGCTAGACAAGACCCCAGCGGCACCGGGGAGCTGTTTTTT. Its protein is CSARQDPSGTGELFF.

In this sample, this clonotype turned up once. The chain has TRBV4-3 and TRBJ2-5, with TRBD2 identical over 8 bases. The V gene's germline CDR1 is LGHNA and CDR2 YSLEER. The CDR3 is 15 amino acids. V was clipped by 4 bases and J by 2 bases; unmatched bases: 6. This CDR3 reads CASSPSRGGQETQYF. CDR3 DNA: TGCGCCAGCAGCCCCTCGCGCGGGGGGCAAGAGACCCAGTACTTC.

The sample holds one count of this clonotype. J is TRBJ1-2 and V is TRBV9, with D hard to call. The germline V gene has CDR1 SGDLS and CDR2 YYNGEE. The CDR3 loop spans 14 amino acids. Trimming removed 0 bases from V and 4 bases from J, with 10 bases in between. CDR3 in amino acids: CASSVGGGSYGYTF. CDR3 DNA sequence: TGTGCCAGCAGCGTAGGTGGTGGTAGCTATGGCTACACCTTC.

This chain connects TRBV5-1 to TRBJ2-7, with D unresolved. The CDR3 covers 15 residues. CDR1 is SGHRS, CDR2 YFSETQ, per germline. Trimming took 3 bases from V and 0 from J, leaving 13 bases between them. CDR3 DNA sequence: TGCGCCAGCAGCTGGGCGGACCGGAACTCCTACGAGCAGTACTTC. Protein: CASSWADRNSYEQYF.

V gene TRBV12-3 or TRBV12-4 combines with J gene TRBJ1-1; D is unresolved. The CDR3 runs to 15 residues. V lost 6 bases and J 0 bases, leaving 14 bases between the germline ends. The CDR3 is CASSPSPLMNTEAFF. The CDR3 DNA reads TGTGCCAGCAGCCCCTCGCCATTGATGAACACTGAAGCTTTCTTT.

V is TRBV29-1 and J is TRBJ2-1; D uncertain. The CDR3 is 14 amino acids. V lost 0 bases to trimming and J lost 5 bases, with 11 bases between them. Per germline, CDR1 SQVTM and CDR2 ANQGSEA. The CDR3 is CSVEDRFRDNEQFF. The CDR3 DNA follows: TGCAGCGTTGAAGATAGGTTTAGGGACAATGAGCAGTTCTTC.

The chain is built from TRBV29-1 and TRBJ2-3, with 9 bases matching TRBD2. This CDR3 has 14 residues. Germline V gene sequence: CDR1 SQVTM, CDR2 ANQGSEA. V lost 4 bases, J lost 4 bases, and 6 bases stayed unmatched. This chain's CDR3 is CSVAGGGVSDTQYF. The CDR3 DNA reads as TGCAGCGTTGCGGGCGGGGGGGTTTCAGATACGCAGTATTTT.

Only one count was recorded for this clonotype. This CDR3 reads CASSQSRQGVVDEQYV. As DNA, the CDR3 is TGCGCCAGCAGTCAATCGAGGCAGGGGGTCGTCGACGAGCAGTACGTC. The chain is built from TRBV23-1 and TRBJ2-7; 7 bases match TRBD1. TRBV23-1 is recorded as an ORF, its role being uncertain. V was clipped by 0 bases and J by 5 bases; unmatched bases: 10. The CDR3 extends over 16 amino acids.

The genes are TRBV15 and TRBJ1-6; D is possibly TRBD1 (6 bases). CDR3 length: 15 residues. Germline lookup yields CDR1 LNHNV and CDR2 YYDKDF (reference sequence). The V and J ends lost 1 base and 4 bases respectively, with 8 bases between them. In DNA form, the CDR3 reads TGTGCCACCAGCAGAGGGACAGAATATAATTCACCCCTCCACTTT. It codes for CATSRGTEYNSPLHF. The variable domain in full, completed from reference TRBV15 and TRBJ1-6, reads DAMVIQNPRYQVTQFGKPVTLSCSQTLNHNVMYWYQQKSSQAPKLLFHYYDKDFNNEADTPDNFQSRRPNTSFCFLDIRSPGLGDTAMYLCATSRGTEYNSPLHFGNGTRLTVT.

The chain uses TRBV2 and TRBJ2-3, with D uncertain. The germline V gene encodes CDR1 SNHLY and CDR2 FYNNEI. Trimming took 3 bases from V and 3 from J, leaving 7 bases between them. The CDR3 length is 13 residues. As DNA, the CDR3 is TGTGCCAGCAGTGACGGTTATACAGATACGCAGTATTTT. It encodes CASSDGYTDTQYF.

The chain couples TRBV27 to TRBJ2-5, with a possible D match to TRBD1 (6 bases). Trimming shortened V by 4 bases and J by 1 base, and 13 bases separated the two germline ends. The germline V gene has CDR1 MNHEY and CDR2 SMNVEV (reference sequence). The CDR3 is 15 residues long. The CDR3 DNA is TGTGCCAGCAGTTCAGGGACATACACCCAAGAGACCCAGTACTTC. Translation: CASSSGTYTQETQYF.

The rearrangement uses TRBV28 and TRBJ2-1, with D uncertain. The V end lost 1 base, the J end lost 5 bases, and 9 bases lay between the germline ends. Looked up from germline, CDR1 is MDHEN and CDR2 is SYDVKM. There are 14 residues in the CDR3. As DNA, the CDR3 is TGTGCCAGCAGTTTATCGGGCCCAAACAATGAGCAGTTCTTC. Its protein is CASSLSGPNNEQFF. The full variable domain, with the rest looked up from reference TRBV28 and TRBJ2-1, is DVKVTQSSRYLVKRTGEKVFLECVQDMDHENMFWYRQDPGLGLRLIYFSYDVKMKEKGDIPEGYSVSREKKERFSLILESASTNQTSMYLCASSLSGPNNEQFFGPGTRLTVL.

The chain couples TRBV28 to TRBJ2-5, with TRBD1 identical over 8 bases. CDR3 length: 17 residues. The germline gives CDR1 MDHEN, CDR2 SYDVKM. V lost 6 bases to trimming and J lost 7 bases; unmatched junction nucleotides: 19. CDR3 region: CASRLTAPRGPQRTQYF. CDR3 DNA: TGTGCCAGCAGGCTCACAGCCCCCAGGGGGCCTCAAAGGACCCAGTACTTC.

CDR3 in amino acids: CASSIPEGPGELFF. DNA of the CDR3: TGTGCCAGTAGTATCCCCGAAGGCCCCGGGGAGCTGTTTTTT. The J gene is TRBJ2-2, the V gene TRBV19; D ambiguous. CDR1 is LNHDA and CDR2 is SQIVND in the germline V gene (reference sequence). The CDR3 runs 14 residues. Trimming left V 3 bases short and J 6 bases short, with 11 bases between.

This clonotype was seen a single time. The V and J genes are TRBV29-1 and TRBJ1-2, with D uncertain. V was pared by 5 bases and J by 8 bases, with 15 bases between. The CDR3 runs 12 residues. Germline assignment: CDR1 SQVTM and CDR2 ANQGSEA. CDR3 DNA sequence: TGCAGCGTTCCGGGGAACGGGCTAGGCTACACCTTC. The encoded protein is CSVPGNGLGYTF. Drawing the rest from reference TRBV29-1 and TRBJ1-2, the complete variable domain is SAVISQKPSRDICQRGTSLTIQCQVDSQVTMMFWYRQQPGQSLTLIATANQGSEATYESGFVIDKFPISRPNLTFSTLTVSNMSPEDSSIYLCSVPGNGLGYTFGSGTRLTVV.